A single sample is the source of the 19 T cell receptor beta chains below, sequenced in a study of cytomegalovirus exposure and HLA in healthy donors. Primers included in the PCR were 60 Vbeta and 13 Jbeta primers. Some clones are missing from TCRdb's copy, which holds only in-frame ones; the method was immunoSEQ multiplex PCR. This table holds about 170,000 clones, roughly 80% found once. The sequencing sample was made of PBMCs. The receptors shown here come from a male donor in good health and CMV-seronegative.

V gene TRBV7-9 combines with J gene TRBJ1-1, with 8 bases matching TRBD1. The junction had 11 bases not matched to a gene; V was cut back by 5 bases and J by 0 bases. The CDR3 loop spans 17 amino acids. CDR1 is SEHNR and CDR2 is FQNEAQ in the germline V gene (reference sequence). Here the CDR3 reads CASSITHRGRLNTEAFF. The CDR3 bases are TGTGCCAGCAGCATCACTCACAGGGGGAGGTTGAACACTGAAGCTTTCTTT. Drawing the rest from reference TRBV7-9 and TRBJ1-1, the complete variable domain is DTGVSQNPRHKITKRGQNVTFRCDPISEHNRLYWYRQTLGQGPEFLTYFQNEAQLEKSRLLSDRFSAERPKGSFSTLEIQRTEQGDSAMYLCASSITHRGRLNTEAFFGQGTRLTVV.

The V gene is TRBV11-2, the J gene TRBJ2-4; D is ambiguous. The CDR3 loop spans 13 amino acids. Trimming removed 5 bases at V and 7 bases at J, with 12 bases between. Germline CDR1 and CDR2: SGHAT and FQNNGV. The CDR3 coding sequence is TGTGCCAGCAGCCGCGGCGGTCTTAACATTCAGTACTTC. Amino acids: CASSRGGLNIQYF.

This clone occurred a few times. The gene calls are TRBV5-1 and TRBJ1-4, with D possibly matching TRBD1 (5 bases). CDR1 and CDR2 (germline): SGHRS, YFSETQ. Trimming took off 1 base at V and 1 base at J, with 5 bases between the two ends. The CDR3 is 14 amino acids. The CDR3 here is CASSLQGTNEKLFF. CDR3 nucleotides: TGCGCCAGCAGCTTGCAGGGAACTAATGAAAAACTGTTTTTT.

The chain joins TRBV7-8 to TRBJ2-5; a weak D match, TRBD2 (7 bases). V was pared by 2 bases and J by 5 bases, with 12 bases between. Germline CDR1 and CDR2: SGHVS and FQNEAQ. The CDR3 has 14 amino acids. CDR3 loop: CASSLRGAGETQYF. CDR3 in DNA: TGTGCCAGCAGCTTACGGGGGGCGGGGGAGACCCAGTACTTC.

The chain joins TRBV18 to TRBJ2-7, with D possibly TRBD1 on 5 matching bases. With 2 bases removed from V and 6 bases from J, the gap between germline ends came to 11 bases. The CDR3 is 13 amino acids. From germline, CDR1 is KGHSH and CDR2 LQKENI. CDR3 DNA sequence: TGTGCCAGCTCACCAAGGGGTGGTGGCGAGCAGTACTTC. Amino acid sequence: CASSPRGGGEQYF.

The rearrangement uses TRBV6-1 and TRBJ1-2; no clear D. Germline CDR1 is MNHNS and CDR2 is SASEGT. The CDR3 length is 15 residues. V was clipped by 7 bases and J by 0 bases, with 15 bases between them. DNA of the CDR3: TGTGCCAGCATCCGCGTCACCTCGACTAACTATGGCTACACCTTC. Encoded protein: CASIRVTSTNYGYTF.

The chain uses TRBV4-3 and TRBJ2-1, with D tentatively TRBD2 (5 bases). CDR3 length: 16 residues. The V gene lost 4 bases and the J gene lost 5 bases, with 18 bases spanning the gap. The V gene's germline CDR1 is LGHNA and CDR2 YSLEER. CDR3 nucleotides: TGCGCCAGCAGCCCGACACGGGGAGACGGAAACAATGAGCAGTTCTTC. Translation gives CASSPTRGDGNNEQFF.

CDR3: CASSLDQGPDLNEQFF. The CDR3 DNA is TGTGCCAGCAGCTTAGACCAGGGCCCGGATCTAAATGAGCAGTTCTTC. The chain combines TRBV11-2 with TRBJ2-1, with a possible D match to TRBD1 (5 bases). V shed 0 bases and J shed 7 bases, with 16 bases lying between them. There are 16 residues in the CDR3. The germline V gene encodes CDR1 SGHAT and CDR2 FQNNGV.

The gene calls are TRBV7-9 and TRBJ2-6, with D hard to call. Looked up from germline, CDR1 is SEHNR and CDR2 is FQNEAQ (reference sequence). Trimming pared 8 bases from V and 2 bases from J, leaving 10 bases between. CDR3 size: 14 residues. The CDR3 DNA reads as TGTGCCAGCCTCCGGTCGGCTGGGGCCAACGTCCTGACTTTC. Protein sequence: CASLRSAGANVLTF.

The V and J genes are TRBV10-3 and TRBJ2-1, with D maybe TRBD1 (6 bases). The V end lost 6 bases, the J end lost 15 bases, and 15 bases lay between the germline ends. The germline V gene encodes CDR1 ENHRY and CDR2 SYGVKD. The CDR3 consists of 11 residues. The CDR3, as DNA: TGTGCCATCAGCACACAGGGAGATCTGTTCTTC. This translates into CAISTQGDLFF.

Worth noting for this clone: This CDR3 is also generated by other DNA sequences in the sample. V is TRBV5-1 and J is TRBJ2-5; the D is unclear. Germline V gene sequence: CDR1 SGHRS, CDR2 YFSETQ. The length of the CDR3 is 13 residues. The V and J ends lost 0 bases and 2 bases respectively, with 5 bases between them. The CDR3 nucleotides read TGCGCCAGCAGCTTGGGTGCGCAAGAGACCCAGTACTTC. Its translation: CASSLGAQETQYF.

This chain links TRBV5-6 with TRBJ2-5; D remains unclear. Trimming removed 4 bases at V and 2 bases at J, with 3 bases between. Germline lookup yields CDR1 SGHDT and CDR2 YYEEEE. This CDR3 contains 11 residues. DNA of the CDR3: TGTGCCAGCAGCATACAAGAGACCCAGTACTTC. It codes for CASSIQETQYF.

The CDR3 region is CASSALGGTGELFF. The CDR3 nucleotides are TGTGCCAGCAGTGCCCTTGGAGGCACCGGGGAGCTGTTTTTT. The chain uses TRBV2 and TRBJ2-2, with a possible D match to TRBD2 (5 bases). The V gene lost 4 bases and the J gene lost 4 bases, with 10 bases spanning the gap. CDR1 and CDR2 (germline): SNHLY, FYNNEI. The CDR3 has 14 residues.

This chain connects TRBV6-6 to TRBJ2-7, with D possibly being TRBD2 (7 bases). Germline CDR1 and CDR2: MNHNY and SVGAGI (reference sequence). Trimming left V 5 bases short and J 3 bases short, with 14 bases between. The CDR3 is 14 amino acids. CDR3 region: CASSNREGFYEQYF. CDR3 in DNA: TGTGCCAGCAGTAACAGGGAGGGTTTCTACGAGCAGTACTTC.

CDR3 residues: CSGTSTPGTDTQYF. CDR3 nucleotides: TGCAGCGGGACTAGCACTCCAGGCACAGATACGCAGTATTTT. The V gene is TRBV29-1, the J gene TRBJ2-3; 8 bases agree with TRBD2. The junction had 7 bases not matched to a gene; V was cut back by 7 bases and J by 1 base. Germline V CDR1 and CDR2: SQVTM, ANQGSEA. This CDR3 has 14 amino acids.

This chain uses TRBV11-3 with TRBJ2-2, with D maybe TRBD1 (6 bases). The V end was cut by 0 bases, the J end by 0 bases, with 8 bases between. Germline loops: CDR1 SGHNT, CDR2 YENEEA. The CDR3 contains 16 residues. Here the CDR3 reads CASSLETGSNTGELFF. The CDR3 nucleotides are TGTGCCAGCAGCTTAGAGACAGGATCGAACACCGGGGAGCTGTTTTTT. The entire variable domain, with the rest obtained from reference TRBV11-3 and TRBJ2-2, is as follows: EAGVVQSPRYKIIEKKQPVAFWCNPISGHNTLYWYLQNLGQGPELLIRYENEEAVDDSQLPKDRFSAERLKGVDSTLKIQPAELGDSAVYLCASSLETGSNTGELFFGEGSRLTVL.

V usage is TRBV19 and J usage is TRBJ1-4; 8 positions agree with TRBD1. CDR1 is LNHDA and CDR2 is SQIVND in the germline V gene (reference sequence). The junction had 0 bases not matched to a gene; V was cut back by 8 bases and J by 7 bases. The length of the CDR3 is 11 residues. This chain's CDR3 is CASGQGEKLFF. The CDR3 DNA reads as TGTGCCAGTGGACAGGGTGAAAAACTGTTTTTT.

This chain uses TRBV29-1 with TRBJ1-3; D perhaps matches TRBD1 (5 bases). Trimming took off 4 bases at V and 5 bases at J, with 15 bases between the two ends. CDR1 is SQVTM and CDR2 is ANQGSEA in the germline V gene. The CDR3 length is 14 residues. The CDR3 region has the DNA TGCAGCGTTGGCGGGGAATGGGGCCGAAACACCATATATTTT. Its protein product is CSVGGEWGRNTIYF.

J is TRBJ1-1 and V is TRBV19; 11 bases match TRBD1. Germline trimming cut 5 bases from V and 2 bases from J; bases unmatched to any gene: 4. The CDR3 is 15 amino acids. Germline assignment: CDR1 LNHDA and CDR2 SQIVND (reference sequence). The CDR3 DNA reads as TGTGCCAGTAGTCCGTGGACAGGGGGCAACACTGAAGCTTTCTTT. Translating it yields CASSPWTGGNTEAFF.